One TCR beta chain is described in this entry. The antigen is undetermined. The entry originates in a study of cytomegalovirus exposure and HLA in healthy donors. Study-level background: According to later analysis, the same platform produced the 120 or so validation and 600 to 800 first-cohort repertoires. General study findings and limits: According to the study, roughly 180 TCR beta chains were cytomegalovirus-associated.

Produced via immunoSEQ multiplex PCR; TCRdb's table is partial and in-frame only. The table shows under 200,000 clones, with roughly 96% occurring only once. V shed 0 bases and J shed 4 bases, with 12 bases lying between them. CDR3 length: 15 residues. Germline CDR1 and CDR2: MNHNS and SASEGT. The chain has TRBV6-1 and TRBJ1-2; D may be TRBD1 (5 bases). The clonotype was recovered from a woman between 18 and 29 years old in good health and CMV-seronegative. Sequencing was carried out using PBMCs. This CDR3 reads CASSEASGQSYGYTF. In DNA, the CDR3 is TGTGCCAGCAGTGAAGCTAGCGGACAAAGCTATGGCTACACCTTC.